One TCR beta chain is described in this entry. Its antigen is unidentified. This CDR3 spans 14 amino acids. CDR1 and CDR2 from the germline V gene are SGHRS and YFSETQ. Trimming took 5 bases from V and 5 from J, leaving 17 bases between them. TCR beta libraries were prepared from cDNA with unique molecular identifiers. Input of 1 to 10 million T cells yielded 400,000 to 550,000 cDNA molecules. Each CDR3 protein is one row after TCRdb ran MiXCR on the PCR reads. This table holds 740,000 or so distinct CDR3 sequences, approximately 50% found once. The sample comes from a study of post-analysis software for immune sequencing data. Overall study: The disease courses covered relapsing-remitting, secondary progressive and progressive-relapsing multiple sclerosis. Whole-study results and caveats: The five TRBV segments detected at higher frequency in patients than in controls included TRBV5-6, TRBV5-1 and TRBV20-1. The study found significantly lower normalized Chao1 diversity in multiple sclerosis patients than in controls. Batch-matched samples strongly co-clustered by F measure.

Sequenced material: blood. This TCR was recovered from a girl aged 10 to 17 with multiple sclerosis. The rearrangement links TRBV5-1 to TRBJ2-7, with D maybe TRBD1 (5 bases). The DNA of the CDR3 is TGCGCCAGCAGTTTCACAGACAGCCTGAACGAGCAGTACTTC. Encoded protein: CASSFTDSLNEQYF.